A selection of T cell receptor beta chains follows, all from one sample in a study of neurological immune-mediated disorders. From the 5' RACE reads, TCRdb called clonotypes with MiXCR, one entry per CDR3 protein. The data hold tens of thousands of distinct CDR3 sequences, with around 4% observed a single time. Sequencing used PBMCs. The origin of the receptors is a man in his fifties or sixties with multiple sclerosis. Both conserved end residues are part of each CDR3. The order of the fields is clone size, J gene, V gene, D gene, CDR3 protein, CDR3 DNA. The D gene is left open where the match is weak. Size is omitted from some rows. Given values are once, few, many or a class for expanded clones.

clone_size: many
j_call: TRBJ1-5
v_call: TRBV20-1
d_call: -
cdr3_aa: CSAIPVRGPKNQPQHF
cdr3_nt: TGCAGTGCCATCCCCGTGCGAGGGCCGAAAAATCAGCCCCAGCATTTT

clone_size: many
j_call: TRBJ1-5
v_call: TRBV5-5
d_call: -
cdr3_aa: CASSQNGGGNQPQHF
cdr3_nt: TGTGCCAGCAGCCAAAATGGGGGGGGCAATCAGCCCCAGCATTTT

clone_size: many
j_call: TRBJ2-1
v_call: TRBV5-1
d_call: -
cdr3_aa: CASSLGQSSYNEQFF
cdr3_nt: TGCGCCAGCAGCTTGGGGCAGAGCTCCTACAATGAGCAGTTCTTC

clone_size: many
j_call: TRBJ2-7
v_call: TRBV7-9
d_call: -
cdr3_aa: CASSLDGGPSYEQYF
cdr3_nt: TGTGCCAGCAGCCTTGATGGGGGTCCCTCCTACGAGCAGTACTTC

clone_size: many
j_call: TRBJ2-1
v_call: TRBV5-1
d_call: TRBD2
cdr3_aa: CASSLRASGSDNEQFF
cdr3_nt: TGCGCCAGCAGCTTAAGGGCTAGCGGGAGCGACAATGAGCAGTTCTTC

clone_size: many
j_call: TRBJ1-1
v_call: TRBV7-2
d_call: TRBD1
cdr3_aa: CASSSDRTMNTEAFF
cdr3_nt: TGTGCCAGCAGCTCGGACAGGACCATGAACACTGAAGCTTTCTTT

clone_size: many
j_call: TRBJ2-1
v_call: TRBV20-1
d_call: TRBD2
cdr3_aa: CSARVFGGRAYNEQFF
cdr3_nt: TGCAGTGCTAGAGTCTTTGGCGGGAGGGCCTACAATGAGCAGTTCTTC

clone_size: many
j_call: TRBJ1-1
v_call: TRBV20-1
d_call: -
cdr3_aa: CSARGWTGMNTEAFF
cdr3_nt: TGCAGTGCCAGAGGGTGGACGGGCATGAACACTGAAGCTTTCTTT

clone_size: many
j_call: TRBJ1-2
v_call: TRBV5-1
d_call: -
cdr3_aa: CASSLSGQIYGYTF
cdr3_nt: TGCGCCAGCAGCTTGAGCGGGCAGATCTATGGCTACACCTTC

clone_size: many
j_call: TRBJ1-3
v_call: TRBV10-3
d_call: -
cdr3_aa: CAISGGGNTIYF
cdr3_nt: TGTGCCATCAGTGGAGGGGGAAACACCATATATTTT

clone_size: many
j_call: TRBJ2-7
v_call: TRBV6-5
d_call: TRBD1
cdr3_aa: CASSYYRGLYEQYF
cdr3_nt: TGTGCCAGCAGTTACTACAGGGGGCTCTACGAGCAGTACTTC

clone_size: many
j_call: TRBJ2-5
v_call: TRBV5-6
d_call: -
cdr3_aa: CASSTGYGGPGETQYF
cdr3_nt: TGTGCCAGCAGTACGGGGTATGGGGGCCCGGGGGAGACCCAGTACTTC

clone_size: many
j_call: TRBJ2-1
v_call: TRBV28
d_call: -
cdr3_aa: CASSFAREQFF
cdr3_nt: TGTGCCAGCAGTTTTGCCCGTGAGCAGTTCTTC

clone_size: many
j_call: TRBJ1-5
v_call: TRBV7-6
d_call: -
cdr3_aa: CASSLGRGGQPQHF
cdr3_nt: TGTGCCAGCAGCTTAGGCAGGGGAGGTCAGCCCCAGCATTTT

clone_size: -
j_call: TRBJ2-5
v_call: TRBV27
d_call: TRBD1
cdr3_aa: CASKTGGAETQYF
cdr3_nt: TGTGCCAGTAAAACAGGGGGCGCGGAGACCCAGTACTTC

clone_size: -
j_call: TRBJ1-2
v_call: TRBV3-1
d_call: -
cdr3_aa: CASSQEGEGVYNYGYTF
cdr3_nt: TGTGCCAGCAGCCAAGAAGGCGAGGGCGTCTATAACTATGGCTACACCTTC

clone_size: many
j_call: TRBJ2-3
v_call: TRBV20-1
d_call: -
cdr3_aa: CSARQDPGGLDTQYF
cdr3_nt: TGCAGTGCTAGACAAGACCCGGGTGGGCTAGATACGCAGTATTTT

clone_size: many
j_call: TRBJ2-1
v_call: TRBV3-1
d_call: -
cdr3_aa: CVSSPTGYEQFF
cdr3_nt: TGTGTCAGCAGCCCAACTGGCTATGAGCAGTTCTTC

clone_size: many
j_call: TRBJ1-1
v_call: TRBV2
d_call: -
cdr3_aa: CASTWGGREAFF
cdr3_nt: TGTGCCAGCACTTGGGGGGGAAGGGAAGCTTTCTTT

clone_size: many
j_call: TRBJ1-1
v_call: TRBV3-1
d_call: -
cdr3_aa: CASRLQGANTEAFF
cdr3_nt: TGTGCCAGCAGACTACAGGGCGCGAACACTGAAGCTTTCTTT

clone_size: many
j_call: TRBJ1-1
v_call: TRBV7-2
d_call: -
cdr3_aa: CASSVRARTEAFF
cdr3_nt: TGTGCCAGCAGCGTCCGGGCCAGGACTGAAGCTTTCTTT

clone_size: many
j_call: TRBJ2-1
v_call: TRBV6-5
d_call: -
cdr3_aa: CASRVHWGVHNEQFF
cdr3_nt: TGTGCCAGCAGGGTCCATTGGGGAGTACACAATGAGCAGTTCTTC

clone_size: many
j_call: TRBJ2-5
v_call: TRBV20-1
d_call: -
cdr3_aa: CSAQPGAIQETQYF
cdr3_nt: TGCAGTGCTCAGCCCGGGGCGATCCAAGAGACCCAGTACTTC

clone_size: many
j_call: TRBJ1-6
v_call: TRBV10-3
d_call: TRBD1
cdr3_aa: CAIAPGTGMSPLHF
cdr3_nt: TGTGCCATCGCCCCCGGGACAGGGATGTCACCCCTCCACTTT

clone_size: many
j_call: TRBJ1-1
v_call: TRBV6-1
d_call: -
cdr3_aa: CASSVRTANTEAFF
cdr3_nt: TGTGCCAGCAGTGTGCGGACCGCGAACACTGAAGCTTTCTTT

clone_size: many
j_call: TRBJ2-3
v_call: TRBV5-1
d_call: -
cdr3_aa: CASSSTVSSTDTQYF
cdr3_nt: TGCGCCAGCAGCTCGACAGTCTCTAGCACAGATACGCAGTATTTT

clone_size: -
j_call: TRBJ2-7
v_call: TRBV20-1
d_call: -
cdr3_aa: CSASGRGPYEQYF
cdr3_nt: TGCAGTGCTAGTGGCAGGGGACCCTACGAGCAGTACTTC

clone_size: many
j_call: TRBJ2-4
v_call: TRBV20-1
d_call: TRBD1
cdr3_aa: CSARGTGTHIQYF
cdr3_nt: TGCAGTGCTAGAGGGACAGGGACACACATTCAGTACTTC

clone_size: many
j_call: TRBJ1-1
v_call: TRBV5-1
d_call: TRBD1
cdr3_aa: CASSLWGQENTEAFF
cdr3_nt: TGCGCCAGCAGCTTGTGGGGACAGGAGAACACTGAAGCTTTCTTT

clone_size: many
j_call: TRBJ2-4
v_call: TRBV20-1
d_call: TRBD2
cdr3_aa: CSAVDPSGGARNIQYF
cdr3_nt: TGCAGTGCTGTAGACCCTAGCGGGGGGGCCAGAAACATTCAGTACTTC

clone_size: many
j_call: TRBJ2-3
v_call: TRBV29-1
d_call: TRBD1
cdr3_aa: CSANQTPGQPRLSTNTQYF
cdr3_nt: TGCAGCGCCAACCAGACCCCGGGACAGCCAAGATTGAGCACAAATACGCAGTATTTT

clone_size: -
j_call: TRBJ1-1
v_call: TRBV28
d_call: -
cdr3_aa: CASSLLVNRIAFF
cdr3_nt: TGTGCCAGCAGTTTATTAGTAAATAGGATCGCTTTCTTT

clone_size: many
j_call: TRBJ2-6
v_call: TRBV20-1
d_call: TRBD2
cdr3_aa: CSARDRPGGKEANVLTF
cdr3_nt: TGCAGTGCTAGAGATCGCCCGGGGGGGAAAGAGGCCAACGTCCTGACTTTC

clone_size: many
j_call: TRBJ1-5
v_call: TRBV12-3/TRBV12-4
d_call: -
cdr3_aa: CASSLGRGSQPQHF
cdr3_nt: TGTGCCAGCAGTTTAGGGAGGGGAAGTCAGCCCCAGCATTTT

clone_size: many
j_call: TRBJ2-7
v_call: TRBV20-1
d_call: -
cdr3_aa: CSASPRLAMEYF
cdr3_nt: TGCAGTGCTAGCCCCCGGCTAGCGATGGAGTACTTC

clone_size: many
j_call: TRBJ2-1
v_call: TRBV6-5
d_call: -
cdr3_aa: CASSPDSNEQFF
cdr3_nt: TGTGCCAGCAGTCCCGACAGTAATGAGCAGTTCTTC

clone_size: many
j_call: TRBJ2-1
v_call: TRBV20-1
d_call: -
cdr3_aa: CSGRGPSYNEQFF
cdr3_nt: TGCAGTGGGCGGGGGCCCTCCTACAATGAGCAGTTCTTC